A single sample is the source of the 28 T cell receptor beta chains below, sequenced in a study of blood T cell repertoires in COVID-19. Using immunoSEQ multiplex PCR, the repertoire was profiled, and TCRdb retains in-frame clones only, with some absent. The sample lists about 130,000 clones, around 82% occurring once. Sequenced: PBMCs or T cells enriched from blood (not recorded which). The receptors were gathered from a woman between 50 and 59 years old who had recovered from COVID-19.

The chain has TRBV10-2 and TRBJ2-1; 7 nucleotides agree with TRBD2. V lost 6 bases and J lost 6; bases outside the gene matches: 11. CDR3 size: 15 residues. In germline, CDR1 is WSHSY, CDR2 SAAADI. For the CDR3, the DNA is TGCGCCAGCAGGAACGGGACTATCAGTTTCAATGAGCAGTTCTTC. It translates to CASRNGTISFNEQFF.

This sequence joins TRBV19 and TRBJ1-4; 7 positions agree with TRBD1. CDR1 is LNHDA and CDR2 is SQIVND in the germline V gene (reference sequence). The ends lost 5 bases at V and 2 bases at J; junction bases unmatched: 5. The CDR3 is 15 residues long. The CDR3 DNA reads TGTGCCAGTAGTGGACAGGTTGTTACTAATGAAAAACTGTTTTTT. It is translated as CASSGQVVTNEKLFF.

The table lists this clone with a few counts. The rearrangement uses TRBV10-1 and TRBJ1-1; perhaps TRBD1 as D (5 bases). Germline V CDR1 and CDR2: WNHNN, SYGVQD (reference sequence). The CDR3 runs 13 residues. Trimming removed 1 base from V and 8 bases from J, with 11 bases in between. CDR3 sequence (DNA): TGCGCCAGCAGTGAGTGGGTTTCAGGGGAAGCTTTCTTT. Translating gives CASSEWVSGEAFF.

The chain uses TRBV5-6 and TRBJ2-7; D may be TRBD1 (5 bases). The CDR3 is 13 amino acids. V dropped 2 bases and J dropped 0 bases, with 6 bases sitting between them. The germline gives CDR1 SGHDT, CDR2 YYEEEE. The chain's CDR3 is CASSFGASYEQYF. CDR3 sequence (DNA): TGTGCCAGCAGCTTTGGGGCCTCCTACGAGCAGTACTTC.

The chain couples TRBV6-1 to TRBJ1-1; TRBD1 matches 8 bases. The germline gives CDR1 MNHNS, CDR2 SASEGT. V dropped 2 bases and J dropped 5; count of bases not matched to a gene: 4. There are 14 residues in the CDR3. CDR3 sequence reads: CASSEQGAITEAFF. The DNA for the CDR3 is TGTGCCAGCAGTGAACAGGGGGCTATAACTGAAGCTTTCTTT.

V usage is TRBV6-5 and J usage is TRBJ2-3, with a possible D match to TRBD2 (5 bases). Germline-derived CDR1 and CDR2 are MNHEY and SVGAGI. Trimming pared 8 bases from V and 1 base from J, leaving 16 bases between. This CDR3 spans 15 amino acids. The chain's CDR3 is CASGRRTGGTDTQYF. The CDR3 DNA reads as TGTGCCAGCGGGCGGAGGACCGGCGGCACAGATACGCAGTATTTT.

The rearrangement uses TRBV6-5 and TRBJ1-2; TRBD1 matches at 7 bases. Germline-derived CDR1 and CDR2 are MNHEY and SVGAGI. CDR3 length equals 13 residues. The V segment lost 2 bases and the J segment 7 bases; nucleotides outside the gene matches: 4. In DNA, the CDR3 is TGTGCCAGCAGTTACGTAGGGGGCGGTGGCTACACCTTC. This translates into CASSYVGGGGYTF.

This clone was seen just once. V and J are TRBV7-8 and TRBJ2-2; TRBD1 matches at 7 bases. From germline, CDR1 is SGHVS and CDR2 FQNEAQ. The CDR3 is 14 residues long. The V segment lost 6 bases and the J segment 1 base; nucleotides outside the gene matches: 2. The CDR3: CASRGTVNTGELFF. CDR3 DNA: TGTGCCAGCAGGGGGACAGTGAACACCGGGGAGCTGTTTTTT. Full variable domain (missing parts from reference TRBV7-8 and TRBJ2-2): GAGVSQSPRYKVAKRGQDVALRCDPISGHVSLFWYQQALGQGPEFLTYFQNEAQLDKSGLPSDRFFAERPEGSVSTLKIQRTQQEDSAVYLCASRGTVNTGELFFGEGSRLTVL.

The J gene is TRBJ1-4, the V gene TRBV7-9, with D possibly being TRBD1 (5 bases). Germline assignment: CDR1 SEHNR and CDR2 FQNEAQ (reference sequence). There are 14 residues in the CDR3. V lost 7 bases and J lost 7, with 16 bases in between. CDR3 in DNA: TGTGCCAGCACATTTGTGGAGGGGAGTGAAAAACTGTTTTTT. Encoded protein: CASTFVEGSEKLFF.

V usage is TRBV28 and J usage is TRBJ2-5; perhaps TRBD2 as D (6 bases). Trimming shortened V by 7 bases and J by 7 bases, and 13 bases separated the two germline ends. Germline-derived CDR1 and CDR2 are MDHEN and SYDVKM. There are 12 residues in the CDR3. The CDR3 DNA is TGTGCCAGCACCCTGGGAGGAGGGACCCAGTACTTC. Translation gives CASTLGGGTQYF.

The rearrangement uses TRBV5-1 and TRBJ2-1; maybe TRBD2 (7 bases). Germline CDR1 is SGHRS and CDR2 is YFSETQ. V lost 0 bases and J lost 7, with 14 bases in between. The CDR3 consists of 15 residues. CDR3 sequence: CASSLAAGAQNEQFF. The DNA of the CDR3 is TGCGCCAGCAGCTTGGCCGCGGGGGCGCAGAATGAGCAGTTCTTC.

This clone was found a few times. The chain links TRBV15 to TRBJ1-5; D not certain. Germline V gene data show CDR1 as LNHNV and CDR2 as YYDKDF (reference sequence). Trimming took 0 bases from V and 0 from J, leaving 9 bases between them. The CDR3 sequence is 16 residues long. In DNA form, the CDR3 reads TGTGCCACCAGCAGAGAGAGGGTCTATAGCAATCAGCCCCAGCATTTT. Protein: CATSRERVYSNQPQHF.

J is TRBJ2-1 and V is TRBV5-1; 12 nucleotides agree with TRBD2. Per the germline V gene, CDR1 is SGHRS and CDR2 is YFSETQ. Losses at the gene ends were 2 bases for V and 8 bases for J; bases not matched to a gene: 5. The CDR3 is 15 residues long. The CDR3 nucleotides are TGCGCCAGCAGCTTATCTAGCGGGGGGGCTGATGAGCAGTTCTTC. As protein: CASSLSSGGADEQFF.

This clone was counted only a few times. The chain has TRBV5-1 and TRBJ2-2, with D unresolved. V was clipped by 0 bases and J by 0 bases, with 3 bases between them. Germline CDR1 SGHRS, CDR2 YFSETQ. The CDR3 totals 14 residues. The CDR3, as DNA: TGCGCCAGCAGCTTGGTTACGAACACCGGGGAGCTGTTTTTT. Translation gives CASSLVTNTGELFF.

The chain uses TRBV7-8 and TRBJ2-7; a weak D match, TRBD1 (6 bases). Germline values: CDR1 SGHVS, CDR2 FQNEAQ. This CDR3 region has 15 residues. Between the trimmed V and J ends, which lost 5 bases and 4 bases, there was a span of 18 bases. CDR3 DNA sequence: TGTGCCAGCAGCCTCTTGGCAGGGGCCTTGTACGAGCAGTACTTC. This encodes CASSLLAGALYEQYF.

The chain combines TRBV11-2 with TRBJ2-3, with D perhaps matching TRBD1 (6 bases). With 5 bases removed from V and 0 bases from J, the gap between germline ends came to 12 bases. The CDR3 sequence is 15 residues long. In germline, CDR1 is SGHAT, CDR2 FQNNGV. CDR3 sequence (DNA): TGTGCCAGCAGCACCCCAGGGGCTAGCACAGATACGCAGTATTTT. Amino acid sequence: CASSTPGASTDTQYF.

This clone was observed a handful of times. The chain employs TRBV5-5 and TRBJ1-2; 9 bases are shared with TRBD1. Germline loops: CDR1 SGHKS, CDR2 YYEKEE (reference sequence). The CDR3 extends over 14 amino acids. Trimming took 0 bases from V and 7 from J; bases not matched to a gene: 4. The CDR3 DNA is TGTGCCAGCAGCTTGGGCGGGACAGGGCTTGGCTACACCTTC. Amino acid sequence: CASSLGGTGLGYTF. The full variable domain, its missing parts supplied by reference TRBV5-5 and TRBJ1-2, is DAGVTQSPTHLIKTRGQQVTLRCSPISGHKSVSWYQQVLGQGPQFIFQYYEKEERGRGNFPDRFSARQFPNYSSELNVNALLLGDSALYLCASSLGGTGLGYTFGSGTRLTVV.

Written as DNA, the CDR3 is TGTGCCAGCAGCTTACACAGGGTGGGCTACAATGAGCAGTTCTTC. Protein sequence: CASSLHRVGYNEQFF. The V call is TRBV7-9, the J call TRBJ2-1; a weak D match, TRBD1 (6 bases). This CDR3 has 15 residues. V was cut by 2 bases and J by 3 bases, with 11 bases left in between. CDR1 SEHNR and CDR2 FQNEAQ come from the germline V gene (reference sequence).

The CDR3 loop is CASSHGQGYNEQFF. For the CDR3, the DNA is TGTGCCAGCAGCCACGGACAGGGGTACAATGAGCAGTTCTTC. V gene TRBV3-1 (or the pseudogene TRBV3-2) combines with J gene TRBJ2-1; TRBD1 matches 9 bases. The trim removed 3 bases at V and 4 bases at J, leaving 1 base unmatched. Germline CDR1 is LGHDT and CDR2 is YNNKEL (reference sequence). This CDR3 is built from 14 residues.

The chain has TRBV21-1 and TRBJ1-1; no DNA check was done on the table's D call, TRBD1. TRBV21-1 has pseudogene status. The CDR3 is made up of 19 amino acids. The CDR3 DNA sequence: TGTGCCAGCAGCCCCTTCGAGGACAGGGGGCTTTTCCCGAACACTGAAGCTTTCTTT. This sequence encodes CASSPFEDRGLFPNTEAFF.

This chain links TRBV28 with TRBJ1-1; 7 positions agree with TRBD1. V shed 9 bases, J shed 1 base, and the junction held 8 bases outside the gene matches. CDR1 and CDR2 (germline): MDHEN, SYDVKM. This CDR3 contains 14 residues. CDR3 sequence: CASPKGTANTEAFF. In DNA form, the CDR3 reads TGTGCCAGTCCCAAGGGGACAGCGAACACTGAAGCTTTCTTT.

The V call is TRBV2, the J call TRBJ2-7, with 7 nucleotides matching TRBD1. Trimming cost V 6 bases and J 2 bases; bases outside gene matches: 10. The V gene's germline CDR1 is SNHLY and CDR2 FYNNEI. The CDR3 length is 15 residues. Here the CDR3 DNA reads TGTGCCAGCAGCGGACCAAGGACAGGAGCCTACGAGCAGTACTTC. As protein: CASSGPRTGAYEQYF.

The chain couples TRBV10-3 to TRBJ1-4; a weak D match, TRBD1 (6 bases). V was shortened by 6 bases and J by 5 bases, with 13 bases between the two germline ends. The CDR3 loop spans 14 amino acids. CDR1 is ENHRY, CDR2 SYGVKD, per germline. CDR3 loop: CAIRVDRQNEKLFF. The CDR3 DNA reads TGTGCCATCAGAGTGGACAGACAGAATGAAAAACTGTTTTTT.

This clone was counted a single time. V is TRBV3-1 (or the pseudogene TRBV3-2) and J is TRBJ1-3; a weak D match, TRBD1 (5 bases). Trimming pared 5 bases from V and 8 bases from J, leaving 16 bases between. This CDR3 is 14 amino acids long. Germline loops: CDR1 LGHDT, CDR2 YNNKEL (reference sequence). The CDR3 DNA is TGTGCCAGCAGCATCCGGCAGGGTGAAGACACCATATATTTT. Amino acid sequence: CASSIRQGEDTIYF.

The V gene is TRBV5-1, the J gene TRBJ2-1; 9 nucleotides agree with TRBD1. Germline CDR1 and CDR2: SGHRS and YFSETQ. The CDR3 extends over 15 amino acids. J gave up 3 bases and V 3 bases, and 4 bases lay outside the gene matches. Written as DNA, the CDR3 is TGCGCCAGCAGCTGGAGACAGGGGGACTACAATGAGCAGTTCTTC. Translated: CASSWRQGDYNEQFF. The full variable domain, its missing parts supplied by reference TRBV5-1 and TRBJ2-1, is KAGVTQTPRYLIKTRGQQVTLSCSPISGHRSVSWYQQTPGQGLQFLFEYFSETQRNKGNFPGRFSGRQFSNSRSEMNVSTLELGDSALYLCASSWRQGDYNEQFFGPGTRLTVL.

This clone has only a few counts. The CDR3 reads CASSLETGGYEQYF. The DNA of the CDR3 is TGTGCCAGCAGCTTAGAGACAGGGGGATACGAGCAGTACTTC. The genes are TRBV11-2 and TRBJ2-7, with 9 bases fitting TRBD1. The length of the CDR3 is 14 residues. The junction had 1 base not matched to a gene; V was cut back by 0 bases and J by 4 bases. In germline, CDR1 is SGHAT, CDR2 FQNNGV.

V usage is TRBV10-3 and J usage is TRBJ2-2, with D unclear. The CDR3 has 12 amino acids. Per the germline V gene, CDR1 is ENHRY and CDR2 is SYGVKD. Between the trimmed V and J ends, which lost 3 bases and 8 bases, there was a span of 7 bases. CDR3 amino acids: CAISDAGGELFF. Written as DNA, the CDR3 is TGTGCCATCAGTGATGCCGGTGGGGAGCTGTTTTTT.

The rearrangement links TRBV5-1 to TRBJ2-5; no reliable D call. V was clipped by 6 bases and J by 1 base, with 10 bases between them. Germline CDR1 is SGHRS and CDR2 is YFSETQ. The CDR3 is made up of 13 amino acids. The CDR3 spells CASTLKTQETQYF. CDR3 bases: TGCGCCAGCACCCTAAAAACCCAAGAGACCCAGTACTTC. The full variable domain, in which reference TRBV5-1 and TRBJ2-5 provide the parts outside the CDR3, is KAGVTQTPRYLIKTRGQQVTLSCSPISGHRSVSWYQQTPGQGLQFLFEYFSETQRNKGNFPGRFSGRQFSNSRSEMNVSTLELGDSALYLCASTLKTQETQYFGPGTRLLVL.